Listed below are T cell receptor beta chains from one sample, sequenced in a study of blood T cell repertoires in COVID-19. Profiling relied on immunoSEQ multiplex PCR, and the TCRdb table lists in-frame clones only, not all of them. The table lists approximately 60,000 clones, 75% to 80% of them singletons. Input material: peripheral blood. The origin of the receptors is a man aged 50 to 59 with active or convalescent COVID-19. The CDR3 runs from the conserved cysteine through the conserved F or W. A D gene is named only where the DNA matches it firmly. Rows give clone size only sometimes, using once, few, many, or a class for an expanded clone.

v_call: TRBV5-6
j_call: TRBJ2-3
d_call: .
clone_size: .
cdr3_aa: CASSDTGYFTDTQYF
cdr3_nt: TGTGCCAGCAGCGATACAGGGTATTTCACAGATACGCAGTATTTT

v_call: TRBV14
j_call: TRBJ2-7
d_call: TRBD1
clone_size: .
cdr3_aa: CASSLQGAYEQYF
cdr3_nt: TGTGCCAGCAGCTTGCAGGGGGCCTACGAGCAGTACTTC

v_call: TRBV9
j_call: TRBJ2-2
d_call: .
clone_size: .
cdr3_aa: CASSGLANTGELFF
cdr3_nt: TGTGCCAGCAGCGGACTAGCGAACACCGGGGAGCTGTTTTTT

v_call: TRBV5-8
j_call: TRBJ1-2
d_call: .
clone_size: .
cdr3_aa: CASTSWGVYGYTF
cdr3_nt: TGTGCCAGCACTTCCTGGGGGGTCTATGGCTACACCTTC

v_call: TRBV15
j_call: TRBJ1-2
d_call: TRBD1
clone_size: .
cdr3_aa: CATSRDLGQGSNGYTF
cdr3_nt: TGTGCCACCAGCAGAGATCTGGGACAGGGGAGCAATGGCTACACCTTC

v_call: TRBV24-1
j_call: TRBJ1-1
d_call: .
clone_size: .
cdr3_aa: CATSEPDRLNTEAFF
cdr3_nt: TGTGCCACCAGTGAACCTGACAGACTGAACACTGAAGCTTTCTTT

v_call: TRBV7-8
j_call: TRBJ1-1
d_call: TRBD1
clone_size: few
cdr3_aa: CASSRSTDRGFAAFF
cdr3_nt: TGTGCCAGCAGCCGATCCACAGACAGGGGGTTTGCGGCTTTCTTT

v_call: TRBV18
j_call: TRBJ2-3
d_call: TRBD2
clone_size: .
cdr3_aa: CASSLGLAGDSDTQYF
cdr3_nt: TGTGCCAGCTCACTGGGACTAGCGGGGGATTCAGATACGCAGTATTTT

v_call: TRBV7-9
j_call: TRBJ2-5
d_call: .
clone_size: few
cdr3_aa: CASSPNQGKETQYF
cdr3_nt: TGTGCCAGCAGCCCAAACCAGGGGAAAGAGACCCAGTACTTC

v_call: TRBV5-6
j_call: TRBJ1-6
d_call: .
clone_size: .
cdr3_aa: CASSSQGYYNSPLHF
cdr3_nt: TGTGCCAGCAGCTCCCAGGGGTACTATAATTCACCCCTCCACTTT

v_call: TRBV6-6
j_call: TRBJ1-2
d_call: TRBD1
clone_size: .
cdr3_aa: CASSPGTGYGYTF
cdr3_nt: TGTGCCAGCAGCCCCGGGACAGGGTATGGCTACACCTTC

v_call: TRBV27
j_call: TRBJ1-2
d_call: TRBD1
clone_size: .
cdr3_aa: CASSPQGQRQGAVF
cdr3_nt: TGTGCCAGCAGTCCCCAAGGACAACGACAGGGGGCGGTCTTC

v_call: TRBV19
j_call: TRBJ1-3
d_call: .
clone_size: .
cdr3_aa: CASSIDFGPGNTIYF
cdr3_nt: TGTGCCAGTAGTATAGATTTCGGTCCTGGAAACACCATATATTTT

v_call: TRBV5-1
j_call: TRBJ2-7
d_call: .
clone_size: .
cdr3_aa: CASSFGETVQYF
cdr3_nt: TGCGCCAGCAGCTTCGGGGAGACGGTGCAGTACTTC

v_call: TRBV7-9
j_call: TRBJ2-2
d_call: TRBD1
clone_size: .
cdr3_aa: CASSFWTGTGELFF
cdr3_nt: TGTGCCAGCAGCTTTTGGACAGGCACCGGGGAGCTGTTTTTT

v_call: TRBV5-1
j_call: TRBJ1-2
d_call: .
clone_size: .
cdr3_aa: CASSLDLRGLGYTF
cdr3_nt: TGCGCCAGCAGCTTGGATTTAAGGGGACTGGGCTACACCTTC

v_call: TRBV7-2
j_call: TRBJ2-5
d_call: TRBD2
clone_size: .
cdr3_aa: CASSLGASGRETQYF
cdr3_nt: TGTGCCAGCAGCTTAGGGGCTAGCGGGAGGGAGACCCAGTACTTC

v_call: TRBV7-6
j_call: TRBJ2-7
d_call: TRBD2
clone_size: .
cdr3_aa: CASSSGGGGRIDEQYF
cdr3_nt: TGTGCCAGCAGCTCCGGCGGCGGCGGGAGAATAGACGAGCAGTACTTC

v_call: TRBV5-1
j_call: TRBJ1-2
d_call: TRBD1
clone_size: .
cdr3_aa: CASSSRDSEANYGYTF
cdr3_nt: TGCGCCAGCAGCTCCCGGGACAGCGAAGCTAACTATGGCTACACCTTC

v_call: TRBV19
j_call: TRBJ1-5
d_call: .
clone_size: few
cdr3_aa: CASDLGGYSNQPQHF
cdr3_nt: TGTGCCAGTGACCTCGGGGGTTATAGCAATCAGCCCCAGCATTTT

v_call: TRBV5-1
j_call: TRBJ2-4
d_call: TRBD1
clone_size: .
cdr3_aa: CASTASWDRGANIQYF
cdr3_nt: TGCGCCAGCACCGCCAGCTGGGACAGGGGAGCAAACATTCAGTACTTC

v_call: TRBV7-6
j_call: TRBJ2-7
d_call: TRBD1
clone_size: medium-sized
cdr3_aa: CASSLGRGNGEQYF
cdr3_nt: TGTGCCAGCAGCTTGGGCAGGGGGAATGGCGAGCAGTACTTC

v_call: TRBV29-1
j_call: TRBJ2-2
d_call: .
clone_size: .
cdr3_aa: CSGGRLGYQNTGELFF
cdr3_nt: TGCAGCGGGGGTCGCTTGGGCTACCAAAATACCGGGGAGCTGTTTTTT

v_call: TRBV2
j_call: TRBJ1-4
d_call: .
clone_size: .
cdr3_aa: CASIRWEGTNEKLFF
cdr3_nt: TGTGCCAGCATCCGATGGGAGGGGACTAATGAAAAACTGTTTTTT

v_call: TRBV18
j_call: TRBJ1-2
d_call: .
clone_size: .
cdr3_aa: CASSPQGRDGYTF
cdr3_nt: TGTGCCAGCTCACCACAGGGGAGGGATGGCTACACCTTC

v_call: TRBV18
j_call: TRBJ1-5
d_call: .
clone_size: .
cdr3_aa: CASSGSYSNQPQHF
cdr3_nt: TGTGCCAGCTCGGGCAGTTATAGCAATCAGCCCCAGCATTTT

v_call: TRBV6-9
j_call: TRBJ2-7
d_call: .
clone_size: .
cdr3_aa: CASKGTYEQYF
cdr3_nt: TGTGCCAGCAAAGGGACTTACGAGCAGTACTTC

v_call: TRBV14
j_call: TRBJ2-5
d_call: TRBD2
clone_size: .
cdr3_aa: CASSQGVLERDQETQYF
cdr3_nt: TGTGCCAGCAGCCAGGGTGTTTTAGAGCGGGATCAAGAGACCCAGTACTTC

v_call: TRBV7-2
j_call: TRBJ2-1
d_call: TRBD2
clone_size: .
cdr3_aa: CASSLTSGTNEQFF
cdr3_nt: TGTGCCAGCAGCTTGACTAGCGGGACTAATGAGCAGTTCTTC

v_call: TRBV6-6
j_call: TRBJ1-2
d_call: TRBD1
clone_size: .
cdr3_aa: CASRGGQGEGYTF
cdr3_nt: TGTGCCAGCAGGGGCGGTCAGGGGGAAGGCTACACCTTC

v_call: TRBV5-1
j_call: TRBJ1-4
d_call: .
clone_size: .
cdr3_aa: CASSLEPNEKLFF
cdr3_nt: TGCGCCAGCAGCTTGGAGCCTAATGAAAAACTGTTTTTT

v_call: TRBV19
j_call: TRBJ1-6
d_call: TRBD1
clone_size: few
cdr3_aa: CASSMGQGNSPLHF
cdr3_nt: TGTGCCAGTAGTATGGGACAGGGAAATTCACCCCTCCACTTT

v_call: TRBV7-9
j_call: TRBJ2-7
d_call: TRBD2
clone_size: .
cdr3_aa: CASSRGGVYEQYF
cdr3_nt: TGTGCCAGCAGCCGCGGGGGGGTCTACGAGCAGTACTTC

v_call: TRBV3-1/TRBV3-2
j_call: TRBJ2-2
d_call: .
clone_size: .
cdr3_aa: CASSQKARTGELFF
cdr3_nt: TGTGCCAGCAGCCAAAAAGCACGAACCGGGGAGCTGTTTTTT

v_call: TRBV3-1/TRBV3-2
j_call: TRBJ1-3
d_call: .
clone_size: .
cdr3_aa: CASSKTGPGNTIYF
cdr3_nt: TGTGCCAGCAGCAAAACAGGGCCCGGAAACACCATATATTTT

v_call: TRBV2
j_call: TRBJ2-6
d_call: .
clone_size: few
cdr3_aa: CASSSGANVLTF
cdr3_nt: TGTGCCAGTAGCTCTGGGGCCAACGTCCTGACTTTC

v_call: TRBV4-2
j_call: TRBJ1-3
d_call: .
clone_size: .
cdr3_aa: CASSQVYSSGNTIYF
cdr3_nt: TGTGCCAGCAGCCAAGTTTACAGCTCTGGAAACACCATATATTTT

v_call: TRBV11-3
j_call: TRBJ2-2
d_call: TRBD2
clone_size: .
cdr3_aa: CASSTRGTGELFF
cdr3_nt: TGTGCCAGCAGCACGCGGGGGACGGGGGAGCTGTTTTTT

v_call: TRBV7-9
j_call: TRBJ1-1
d_call: .
clone_size: .
cdr3_aa: CASRPGVVTGNTEAFF
cdr3_nt: TGTGCCAGCAGACCCGGGGTGGTGACAGGGAACACTGAAGCTTTCTTT

v_call: TRBV7-8
j_call: TRBJ1-1
d_call: .
clone_size: .
cdr3_aa: CASSLPVNRVNTEAFF
cdr3_nt: TGTGCCAGCAGCTTACCAGTAAACAGGGTGAACACTGAAGCTTTCTTT

v_call: TRBV19
j_call: TRBJ1-6
d_call: TRBD1
clone_size: .
cdr3_aa: CASRPDRDNSPLHF
cdr3_nt: TGTGCCAGTAGGCCGGACAGGGATAATTCACCCCTCCACTTT

v_call: TRBV25-1
j_call: TRBJ2-1
d_call: TRBD1
clone_size: many
cdr3_aa: CASSDLGQGRSYNEQFF
cdr3_nt: TGTGCCAGCAGTGATTTGGGACAGGGTCGCTCCTACAATGAGCAGTTCTTC

v_call: TRBV3-1/TRBV3-2
j_call: TRBJ1-4
d_call: TRBD1
clone_size: .
cdr3_aa: CASSQQGQPKLFF
cdr3_nt: TGTGCCAGCAGCCAACAGGGACAGCCAAAACTGTTTTTT

v_call: TRBV10-3
j_call: TRBJ2-5
d_call: .
clone_size: .
cdr3_aa: CAISESGAQETQYF
cdr3_nt: TGTGCCATCAGTGAGTCGGGGGCCCAAGAGACCCAGTACTTC

v_call: TRBV10-2
j_call: TRBJ2-1
d_call: TRBD2
clone_size: .
cdr3_aa: CASSQIWTSGILNEQFF
cdr3_nt: TGCGCCAGCAGTCAAATATGGACTAGCGGGATTCTGAATGAGCAGTTCTTC

v_call: TRBV10-3
j_call: TRBJ2-5
d_call: .
clone_size: .
cdr3_aa: CAISGQIQETQYF
cdr3_nt: TGTGCCATCAGTGGACAAATACAAGAGACCCAGTACTTC

v_call: TRBV10-3
j_call: TRBJ2-7
d_call: TRBD1
clone_size: .
cdr3_aa: CAISESQGTGGEQYF
cdr3_nt: TGTGCCATCAGTGAGTCGCAAGGGACAGGGGGCGAGCAGTACTTC

v_call: TRBV6-5
j_call: TRBJ2-3
d_call: .
clone_size: .
cdr3_aa: CASFRGISTDTQYF
cdr3_nt: TGTGCCAGCTTCCGGGGAATTAGCACAGATACGCAGTATTTT